This T cell receptor (beta chain) was sequenced for a study of T cell responses to AZD1222 COVID-19 vaccine. Findings of the study overall: Two AZD1222 doses significantly raised spike-specific TCR breadth and depth over controls. Nearly half of spike-specific TCRs reportedly target unmutated variant regions. The donor group comprised mostly white British people and more females; the analysis possibly underestimated clonal diversity.

As to this clone: The target antigen is unknown.

Libraries were prepared by immunoSEQ multiplex PCR; TCRdb keeps only in-frame clonotypes and omits some of them. The repertoire holds 100,000 to 130,000 clones, with roughly 87% as singletons. This CDR3 has 15 amino acids. The V gene lost 1 base and the J gene lost 0 bases, with 7 bases spanning the gap. In germline, CDR1 is LGHNA, CDR2 YSLEER. Sequences were derived from peripheral blood, sampled 28 days after the second AZD1222 dose. This receptor was taken from an adult who received the AZD1222 COVID-19 vaccine. The chain links TRBV4-3 to TRBJ1-5, with D unresolved. The CDR3, as DNA: TGCGCCAGCAGCCAAGTGGAGGGTAGCAATCAGCCCCAGCATTTT. Protein sequence: CASSQVEGSNQPQHF.